These 7 T cell receptor beta chains came from one sample sequenced in a study of spatial heterogeneity in lung cancer. Time point meaning: blood at routine non-recurrence follow-up after resection. MiXCR was run by TCRdb on the 5' RACE reads, yielding one entry per CDR3 protein. The table records roughly 99,000 distinct CDR3 sequences, roughly a fifth of them present only once. The source material was PBMCs, sampled at follow-up. The source of these receptors is a male donor with early-stage non-small cell lung cancer.

Only a few counts were recorded for this clonotype. The chain has TRBV20-1 and TRBJ2-4, with 12 bases matching TRBD2. The CDR3 sequence is 16 residues long. V lost 5 bases, J lost 1 base, and 6 bases stayed unmatched. Germline V gene sequence: CDR1 DFQATT, CDR2 SNEGSKA (reference sequence). DNA of the CDR3: TGCAGTGCTTCTAGCGGGAGGGAATTGGCCAAAAACATTCAGTACTTC. The encoded protein is CSASSGRELAKNIQYF.

The gene calls are TRBV5-1 and TRBJ1-1; D call uncertain. Germline V gene lookup returns CDR1 SGHRS and CDR2 YFSETQ. The CDR3 extends over 14 amino acids. V lost 0 bases, J lost 3 bases, and 9 bases lay in between. The CDR3 DNA sequence: TGCGCCAGCAGCTTGGATCTCACCGACACTGAAGCTTTCTTT. Translated, it gives CASSLDLTDTEAFF.

The chain couples TRBV15 to TRBJ2-1; D remains unclear. Germline assignment: CDR1 LNHNV and CDR2 YYDKDF (reference sequence). The V end lost 2 bases, the J end lost 10 bases, and 6 bases lay between the germline ends. The CDR3 has 11 residues. The CDR3 DNA follows: TGTGCCACCAGCAGACGACAAGAGCAGTTCTTC. Its translation is CATSRRQEQFF.

This rearrangement joins TRBV20-1 to TRBJ2-1; D is unresolved. V lost 0 bases and J 9 bases, leaving 6 bases between the germline ends. Germline CDR1 DFQATT, CDR2 SNEGSKA (reference sequence). The CDR3 consists of 11 residues. Written as DNA, the CDR3 is TGCAGTGCTAGAGATGAAGTTGAGCAGTTCTTC. Translation: CSARDEVEQFF.

This clonotype came up a few times. The J gene is TRBJ1-1, the V gene TRBV7-9; 7 bases fit TRBD1. CDR3 size: 12 residues. J gave up 10 bases and V 5 bases, and 7 bases lay outside the gene matches. The germline V gene has CDR1 SEHNR and CDR2 FQNEAQ (reference sequence). CDR3 nucleotides: TGTGCCAGCAGCAAAGACAGGGTCGCAGCTTTCTTT. It is translated as CASSKDRVAAFF.

This clonotype came up many times. The rearrangement uses TRBV6-1 and TRBJ2-1, with D possibly TRBD2 on 5 matching bases. Germline V gene lookup returns CDR1 MNHNS and CDR2 SASEGT. This CDR3 region has 12 residues. Trimming took 6 bases from V and 7 from J, leaving 10 bases between them. The CDR3, as DNA: TGTGCCAGCAGCTACTGGGAGAATGAGCAGTTCTTC. This codes for CASSYWENEQFF.

As DNA, the CDR3 is TGTGCCAGCAGCCAAGGTCCGGGGGTTCAGTACGAGCAGTACGTC. This encodes CASSQGPGVQYEQYV. The gene calls are TRBV3-1 and TRBJ2-7; a weak D match, TRBD2 (6 bases). This CDR3 comprises 15 residues. Trimming took 1 base from V and 4 from J, leaving 14 bases between them. Germline V gene data show CDR1 as LGHDT and CDR2 as YNNKEL (reference sequence).